The 9 T cell receptor beta chains presented below share a single source sample, sequenced in a study of cytomegalovirus exposure and HLA in healthy donors. With 60 Vbeta and 13 Jbeta primers, the PCR was carried out. Sequencing used immunoSEQ multiplex PCR; TCRdb keeps in-frame clones, though not all of them. Among more than 120,000 clones listed, approximately 78% were seen once. Sequenced material: PBMCs. These receptors were obtained from a woman aged 40-49 years in good health and CMV-seropositive.

The J gene is TRBJ2-5, the V gene TRBV6-1, with unresolved D. Gene TRBJ2-7 matches the end of the DNA better, so the J call may be wrong. The CDR3 has 11 residues. Germline V gene sequence: CDR1 MNHNS, CDR2 SASEGT. DNA for the CDR3: TGTGCCAGCAGTGAAGGCTACGAGCAGTACTTC. Its translation: CASSEGYEQYF.

This clone was detected only once. The rearrangement uses TRBV18 and TRBJ2-2, with 8 nucleotides matching TRBD2. Germline V gives CDR1 KGHSH, CDR2 LQKENI. V lost 6 bases to trimming and J lost 1 base; unmatched junction nucleotides: 10. The CDR3 runs to 17 residues. Here the CDR3 DNA reads TGTGCCAGCTCGCGCCGCACCGGGACTAGGAACACCGGGGAGCTGTTTTTT. It codes for CASSRRTGTRNTGELFF.

This rearrangement joins TRBV6-4 to TRBJ2-3; 9 nucleotides agree with TRBD2. This CDR3 comprises 16 residues. Germline CDR1 is MRHNA and CDR2 is SNTAGT. The V segment lost 1 base and the J segment 1 base; nucleotides outside the gene matches: 3. The CDR3 protein is CASSDLAGEGTDTQYF. The CDR3 DNA follows: TGTGCCAGCAGTGACTTAGCGGGAGAGGGCACAGATACGCAGTATTTT.

The chain uses TRBV19 and TRBJ1-5; 10 bases fit TRBD1. CDR1 and CDR2 (germline): LNHDA, SQIVND (reference sequence). Trimming took 11 bases from V and 2 from J; bases not matched to a gene: 12. The CDR3 has 16 residues. In DNA form, the CDR3 reads TGTGCCGTAGACTTCCGGGACAGGGGTCGCAATCAGCCCCAGCATTTT. Amino acids: CAVDFRDRGRNQPQHF.

V is TRBV28 and J is TRBJ2-1, with a tentative D call TRBD1 (6 bases). Germline CDR1 and CDR2: MDHEN and SYDVKM. The length of the CDR3 is 16 residues. V was shortened by 6 bases and J by 5 bases, with 20 bases between the two germline ends. This CDR3 reads CASSYSGHEDHNEQFF. The DNA for the CDR3 is TGTGCCAGCAGCTACTCGGGACACGAGGATCACAATGAGCAGTTCTTC.

The J gene is TRBJ1-1, the V gene TRBV15; D remains unclear. The CDR3 runs 13 residues. Germline loops: CDR1 LNHNV, CDR2 YYDKDF (reference sequence). The V gene lost 1 base and the J gene lost 1 base, with 4 bases spanning the gap. CDR3 DNA sequence: TGTGCCACCAGCAGAGTTCGGAACACTGAAGCTTTCTTT. Translation gives CATSRVRNTEAFF.

This clone has more than one count but fewer than ten. The rearrangement uses TRBV2 and TRBJ1-5; the D is unclear. CDR3 size: 13 residues. V was clipped by 8 bases and J by 3 bases, with 11 bases between them. In germline, CDR1 is SNHLY, CDR2 FYNNEI. CDR3 sequence reads: CASAGESNQPQHF. CDR3 nucleotides: TGTGCCAGCGCCGGGGAGTCCAATCAGCCCCAGCATTTT. The entire variable domain, with the rest obtained from reference TRBV2 and TRBJ1-5, is as follows: EPEVTQTPSHQVTQMGQEVILRCVPISNHLYFYWYRQILGQKVEFLVSFYNNEISEKSEIFDDQFSVERPDGSNFTLKIRSTKLEDSAMYFCASAGESNQPQHFGDGTRLSIL.

Comment on this clone: One junction end disagrees with the germline gene, perhaps due to a read error. The CDR3 region has the DNA TGTTCCAGCAGCTTAGGGGGCGGGGCCTCCTACGAGCAGTACTTC. Translated: CSSSLGGGASYEQYF. The chain couples TRBV7-9 to TRBJ2-7; tentative D call: TRBD1 (7 bases). Germline V gene lookup returns CDR1 SEHNR and CDR2 FQNEAQ (reference sequence). CDR3 size: 15 residues.

V and J are TRBV6-1 and TRBJ2-1; TRBD1 aligns across 8 bases. Germline CDR1 and CDR2: MNHNS and SASEGT. The CDR3 is 15 residues long. J gave up 3 bases and V 6 bases, and 7 bases lay outside the gene matches. The chain's CDR3 is CASRGETGDYNEQFF. The CDR3 DNA sequence: TGTGCCAGCAGGGGAGAGACAGGGGACTACAATGAGCAGTTCTTC.